Listed here are 7 T cell receptor beta chains from one sample, sequenced in a study of human T cells and chemical hapten exposure. TCRdb analysed the RACE reads with MiXCR anew, one entry per CDR3 protein. The sample lists roughly 71,000 distinct CDR3 sequences; 5.5% to 7.5% were seen once. Indicated time point: healthy volunteer bleed at 6 weeks. Total RNA was isolated from whole blood that had not been fractionated. Sequencing was done on a sample of whole blood. The receptors were gathered from a female donor in good health. Some clones in this sample may be carry-over from other donors' samples.

This clonotype was detected many times. V is TRBV7-6 and J is TRBJ1-1, with 10 bases that match TRBD1. The CDR3 spans 16 residues. Germline loops: CDR1 SGHVS, CDR2 FNYEAQ. V dropped 6 bases and J dropped 3; count of bases not matched to a gene: 10. CDR3 sequence: CASRPGQGLVYTEAFF. The CDR3 coding sequence is TGTGCCAGCAGACCGGGACAGGGGTTGGTGTACACTGAAGCTTTCTTT.

This clonotype showed up many times. V is TRBV7-8 and J is TRBJ1-1; a possible D gene is TRBD1 (5 bases). Germline V gene sequence: CDR1 SGHVS, CDR2 FQNEAQ. The CDR3 totals 14 residues. Trimming removed 5 bases from V and 3 bases from J, with 13 bases in between. CDR3 sequence reads: CASSPRGLDTEAFF. The CDR3 DNA is TGTGCCAGCAGCCCCCGGGGACTCGACACTGAAGCTTTCTTT.

This clonotype turned up a few times. The rearrangement uses TRBV27 and TRBJ2-7, with D possibly matching TRBD2 (6 bases). Germline V gene sequence: CDR1 MNHEY, CDR2 SMNVEV (reference sequence). The V and J ends lost 2 bases and 2 bases respectively, with 10 bases between them. The CDR3 consists of 14 residues. The CDR3 coding sequence is TGTGCCAGCAGTTTAGCCGGAGGGGCCTACGAGCAGTACTTC. Translation: CASSLAGGAYEQYF.

This clonotype has at least ten counts. V gene TRBV12-3 or TRBV12-4 combines with J gene TRBJ2-3; D gene uncertain. This CDR3 region has 11 residues. Deletions cut 10 bases from V and 8 bases from J, with 13 bases between. CDR3: CAIEVSGTQYF. The DNA of the CDR3 is TGTGCCATCGAAGTTTCGGGTACGCAGTATTTT.

At least ten counts were recorded for this clonotype. CDR3 DNA: TGTGCCAGCAGTTCCGATGGGGGAGAGGTTTCACCCCTCCACTTT. As protein: CASSSDGGEVSPLHF. The rearrangement joins TRBV7-2 to TRBJ1-6; D is perhaps TRBD1 (5 bases). The CDR3 spans 15 residues. Per germline, CDR1 SGHTA and CDR2 FQGNSA. Trimming took off 6 bases at V and 9 bases at J, with 18 bases between the two ends.

This sequence joins TRBV20-1 and TRBJ2-7; 8 bases map to TRBD2. The V gene's germline CDR1 is DFQATT and CDR2 SNEGSKA (reference sequence). This CDR3 is built from 13 residues. V lost 7 bases and J lost 0; bases outside the gene matches: 5. The CDR3 protein is CSGRSGSSYEQYF. Here the CDR3 DNA reads TGCAGTGGAAGAAGCGGGAGCTCCTACGAGCAGTACTTC.

This clonotype was seen ten or more times. J is TRBJ1-4 and V is TRBV20-1; no firm D call. Germline values: CDR1 DFQATT, CDR2 SNEGSKA (reference sequence). The CDR3 consists of 12 residues. The germline V and J ends were trimmed by 0 bases and 6 bases, with 5 bases remaining between them. The CDR3: CSARDPDEKLFF. In DNA, the CDR3 is TGCAGTGCTAGAGATCCCGATGAAAAACTGTTTTTT.